This TCR beta chain was recovered during a study of blood T cell repertoires in COVID-19. As processed by the authors: Quantification of nucleated cells was approximated via reference gene primer amplification. Sequencing was performed with immunoSEQ multiplex PCR; in TCRdb, only in-frame clones are kept and a portion is missing. That table supplies the V and J calls and clone size; D and trimming were determined from the DNA. Of some 350,000 clones in the sample, almost 90% are singletons; the top ten hold roughly 6.8%. The V end lost 2 bases, the J end lost 0 bases, and 8 bases lay between the germline ends. Germline V gene lookup returns CDR1 MNHNS and CDR2 SASEGT. This CDR3 region has 15 residues.

The clonotype originates from a man between 18 and 29 years old with active or convalescent COVID-19. Sequenced: peripheral blood. The chain carries TRBV6-1 and TRBJ1-3; D not resolved. The CDR3 sequence is CASSEHTHSGNTIYF. Here the CDR3 DNA reads TGTGCCAGCAGTGAACACACACACTCTGGAAACACCATATATTTT.